This is a list of T cell receptor beta chains from one sample in a study of beta chain features in type 1 diabetes. Data came from immunoSEQ multiplex PCR; TCRdb stores just in-frame clones and leaves some out. The sample lists about 250,000 clones; about 14% were seen once. Sequenced input: naive CD4+ T cells from blood. The receptors originated from a woman aged 40 to 50 in good health. Each CDR3 is given with its conserved first and last residue. The order of the fields is clone size, D gene, V gene, J gene, CDR3 DNA, CDR3 protein. D genes are given only for firm matches. Rows give clone size only sometimes, using once, few, many, or a class for an expanded clone.

>few|TRBD1|TRBV6-5|TRBJ2-7
TGTGCCAGCAGTAACGACCGGGACAGCTTCTACGAGCAGTACTTC
CASSNDRDSFYEQYF
>few|TRBD1|TRBV11-2|TRBJ2-5
TGTGCCAGCAGCTTAGGGGAGACAGGGACACAAGAGACCCAGTACTTC
CASSLGETGTQETQYF
>-|-|TRBV6-1|TRBJ1-6
TGTGCCAGCAGTGAGGGGGCCCGCAATTCACCCCTCCACTTT
CASSEGARNSPLHF
>few|-|TRBV4-1|TRBJ1-5
TGCGCCAGCAGCCATGTCGCGCGGGGCACGAATCAGCCCCAGCATTTT
CASSHVARGTNQPQHF
>-|TRBD2|TRBV5-6|TRBJ2-1
TGTGCCAGCAGCACCGGACTAGCTTACAATGAGCAGTTCTTC
CASSTGLAYNEQFF
>few|-|TRBV25-1|TRBJ1-1
TGTGCCAGCAGTGACCGCAGGGGATTGAACACTGAAGCTTTCTTT
CASSDRRGLNTEAFF
>few|TRBD1|TRBV27|TRBJ2-7
TGTGCCAGCAGTTTCCGGACAGGGGACTACGAGCAGTACTTC
CASSFRTGDYEQYF
>-|-|TRBV9|TRBJ2-2
TGTGCCAGCAGCGTAGTGGGGGCCGATTTCGCCGGGGAGCTGTTTTTT
CASSVVGADFAGELFF
>-|TRBD1|TRBV7-2|TRBJ2-1
TGTGCCAGCAGCTTCCGGGACAGTCCGGGCAATGAGCAGTTCTTC
CASSFRDSPGNEQFF
>-|-|TRBV4-1|TRBJ2-7
TGCGCCAGCAGCCATGGAGCGGAAGGACGACGGAAGTACTTC
CASSHGAEGRRKYF
>-|-|TRBV25-1|TRBJ2-3
TGTGCCAGCAGCGCCCATGTAGCGTTAGGCGGGGATACGCAGTATTTT
CASSAHVALGGDTQYF
>few|TRBD1|TRBV5-1|TRBJ1-1
TGCGCCAGCAGCTTCCGGACAGGGGGGAACACTGAAGCTTTCTTT
CASSFRTGGNTEAFF
>-|TRBD1|TRBV2|TRBJ1-4
TGTGCCAGCGCCCGGGACAGATCTAATGAAAAACTGTTTTTT
CASARDRSNEKLFF
>few|TRBD2|TRBV25-1|TRBJ2-5
TGTGCCAGCACCCAAGCGGGGGCGAGGGAGACCCAGTACTTC
CASTQAGARETQYF
>-|-|TRBV21-1|TRBJ2-7
TGTGCCAGCAGCAAAGGACAGCCCTACGAGCAGTACTTC
CASSKGQPYEQYF
>-|-|TRBV20-1|TRBJ2-5
TGCAGTGCTACTAAAGCGGCCCAGTACTTC
CSATKAAQYF
>few|-|TRBV10-3|TRBJ2-5
TGTGCCATCAGTGAGGTAGCAGGGGTCGGGACCCAGTACTTC
CAISEVAGVGTQYF
>-|-|TRBV5-4|TRBJ1-6
TGTGCCAGCCACTCCGGTAGTAGCGCCTATAATTCACCCCTCCACTTT
CASHSGSSAYNSPLHF
>few|-|TRBV29-1|TRBJ2-7
TGCAGCGTTATCGGGAGGGGCGGGACAGTGCCCGTCTACGAGCAGTACTTC
CSVIGRGGTVPVYEQYF
>few|-|TRBV27|TRBJ2-2
TGTGCCAGCAGTCCCCTAGGTTCGGACACCGGGGAGCTGTTTTTT
CASSPLGSDTGELFF
>-|-|TRBV18|TRBJ2-7
TGTGCCAGCTCACCAATGACGGACAGCCCCTACGAGCAGTACTTC
CASSPMTDSPYEQYF
>few|TRBD1|TRBV14|TRBJ1-2
TGTGCCAGCAGCCAAAATGTACCGGACAGGGGCTATGGCTACACCTTC
CASSQNVPDRGYGYTF
>-|TRBD2|TRBV4-1|TRBJ2-3
TGCGCCAGCAGCCTCCAAGGGGCTAGCGGGGGGGCAAAAGATACGCAGTATTTT
CASSLQGASGGAKDTQYF
>many|TRBD1|TRBV29-1|TRBJ2-3
TGCAGCGTTGAGGGGGACAGGGAAAGCACAGATACGCAGTATTTT
CSVEGDRESTDTQYF
>few|-|TRBV7-2|TRBJ1-1
TGTGCCAGCAGCCGTAGATTTAACACTGAAGCTTTCTTT
CASSRRFNTEAFF
>-|TRBD2|TRBV6-6|TRBJ2-3
TGTGCCAGCACCCGGGGTCTTAGCGGGTCCACAGATACGCAGTATTTT
CASTRGLSGSTDTQYF
>many|-|TRBV23-1|TRBJ1-4
TGCGCCAGCAGTCGACAGCCAGAGAATGAAAAACTGTTTTTT
CASSRQPENEKLFF
>few|TRBD1|TRBV5-1|TRBJ2-1
TGCGCCAGCAGCCCCGGGACAGCCACCCTTCGCCCCTACAATGAGCAGTTCTTC
CASSPGTATLRPYNEQFF
>-|-|TRBV19|TRBJ2-3
TGTGCCAGTAGTATCGGGGGCACAGATACGCAGTATTTT
CASSIGGTDTQYF
>-|TRBD1|TRBV11-2|TRBJ1-2
TGTGCCAGCAGCTTAATTCAGGGGGCGCTTGAGGGCTACACCTTC
CASSLIQGALEGYTF
>few|TRBD1|TRBV13|TRBJ2-7
TGTGCCAGCAGCTCGGCCGGGACAGGGCTTTACGAGCAGTACTTC
CASSSAGTGLYEQYF
>-|TRBD1|TRBV5-1|TRBJ2-3
TGCGCCAGCAGCCAGTACCGAGGGACAGGGTCAGATACGCAGTATTTT
CASSQYRGTGSDTQYF
>-|-|TRBV19|TRBJ2-7
TGTGCCAGTAGTATAGTCGGACAGAGCTCCTACGAGCAGTACTTC
CASSIVGQSSYEQYF
>-|TRBD1|TRBV10-2|TRBJ1-6
TGCGCCAGCAGGGACAGGGTCCGGGGGAATTCACCCCTCCACTTT
CASRDRVRGNSPLHF
>few|-|TRBV5-1|TRBJ1-2
TGCGCCAGCAGCTTGTTACAGGGTAACTATGGCTACACCTTC
CASSLLQGNYGYTF
>few|-|TRBV5-6|TRBJ1-2
TGTGCCAGCAGCTTGACGGGTGGCTACACCTTC
CASSLTGGYTF
>-|TRBD2|TRBV4-2|TRBJ2-5
TGTGCCAGCAGCCGAGGGACTAGCGGGGGGGATGTAAAAGAGACCCAGTACTTC
CASSRGTSGGDVKETQYF
>-|-|TRBV7-9|TRBJ1-5
TGTGCCAGCAGCCTGGCGCAGGGGTCGGATCTTAGCAATCAGCCCCAGCATTTT
CASSLAQGSDLSNQPQHF
>-|-|TRBV9|TRBJ2-3
TGTGCCAGCAGCGCGAACTGGTGGGATACGCAGTATTTT
CASSANWWDTQYF
>few|TRBD2|TRBV2|TRBJ2-1
TGTGCCAGCGGGGGACTAGCGGGGGGCCGCGCTTCGGATGAGCAGTTCTTC
CASGGLAGGRASDEQFF
>many|TRBD1|TRBV18|TRBJ2-1
TGTGCCAGCTCACCATCAAGGACAGGGTTCGTGGAGCAGTTCTTC
CASSPSRTGFVEQFF
>-|TRBD2|TRBV7-2|TRBJ2-3
TGTGCCAGCAGCCTACCTAGCGGCCCCACAGATACGCAGTATTTT
CASSLPSGPTDTQYF
>-|TRBD1|TRBV28|TRBJ1-5
TGTGCCAGCAGCTCACCGGGACAGATAATGGGTCAGCCCCAGCATTTT
CASSSPGQIMGQPQHF
>-|-|TRBV7-2|TRBJ1-1
TGTGCCAGCAGCTTAGTCGGCAGGGGGAACACTGAAGCTTTCTTT
CASSLVGRGNTEAFF
>few|TRBD1|TRBV25-1|TRBJ1-1
TGTGCCAGCAGTAAAGGACAGGGTCTGAACACTGAAGCTTTCTTT
CASSKGQGLNTEAFF
>-|-|TRBV19|TRBJ1-4
TGTGCCAGTAGTATTCGGACAGCAACTAATGAAAAACTGTTTTTT
CASSIRTATNEKLFF
>few|TRBD2|TRBV11-2|TRBJ2-3
TGTGCCAGCAGCTTGTCTAGCGGGGGGCCAGATACGCAGTATTTT
CASSLSSGGPDTQYF
>-|TRBD1|TRBV29-1|TRBJ2-7
TGCAGCGTTGAGATATCCGGCAGGGGGCTAAGCAGGGGCGAGCAGTACTTC
CSVEISGRGLSRGEQYF
>few|-|TRBV29-1|TRBJ1-3
TGCAGCGTTGCAGACAGGTCTGGAAACACCATATATTTT
CSVADRSGNTIYF
>few|-|TRBV10-3|TRBJ2-7
TGTGCCATCAGTGATCCGACGGGGGTCCCCTACGAGCAGTACTTC
CAISDPTGVPYEQYF
>few|TRBD1|TRBV4-2|TRBJ2-7
TGTGCCAGCAGCCAGGGACAGGGACAAGGCGAGCAGTACTTC
CASSQGQGQGEQYF
>-|TRBD1|TRBV5-6|TRBJ2-6
TGTGCCAGCAGCGCCGCTGGGACAGGGACTGGGGCCAACGTCCTGACTTTC
CASSAAGTGTGANVLTF
>few|TRBD2|TRBV5-4|TRBJ2-2
TGTGCCAGCACCATGGCTGGGGGGGTGTCGGCCGGGGAGCTGTTTTTT
CASTMAGGVSAGELFF
>many|-|TRBV7-9|TRBJ1-6
TGTGCCAGCAGCTTTATTAATTCACCCCTCCACTTT
CASSFINSPLHF
>few|TRBD1|TRBV6-4|TRBJ2-1
TGTGCCAGCAGTGACGAATACAGGGGGTCCGAGCAGTTCTTC
CASSDEYRGSEQFF